One sample yielded the 21 T cell receptor beta chains listed below, sequenced in a study of spatial heterogeneity in lung cancer. Documented time point: sample taken at primary tumor resection. Whole RNA obtained from tumor, nontumor lung or frozen PBMC underwent sequencing without sorting. A single record per CDR3 protein comes from TCRdb applying MiXCR to the 5' RACE reads. The sample has 40,000 to 55,000 distinct CDR3 sequences; 6% to 7% are singletons. The specimen was PBMCs, collected at surgery. All receptors derive from a female donor with early-stage non-small cell lung cancer.

A few counts support this clonotype. CDR3 sequence reads: CASSLVGSHGYTF. The CDR3 DNA sequence: TGTGCCAGCAGTTTAGTGGGTTCTCATGGCTACACCTTC. This rearrangement joins TRBV28 to TRBJ1-2, with D unresolved. Trimming cost V 2 bases and J 6 bases, with 10 bases left between them. From germline, CDR1 is MDHEN and CDR2 SYDVKM. CDR3 size: 13 residues.

This clonotype was seen many times. This chain links TRBV12-3 or TRBV12-4 with TRBJ1-1, with TRBD1 identical over 9 bases. The CDR3 is 15 amino acids. Unmatched junction bases numbered 4, after V lost 2 bases and J lost 3 bases. CDR3 in amino acids: CASSLLGQGYTEAFF. CDR3 DNA: TGTGCCAGCAGTTTATTGGGACAGGGATACACTGAAGCTTTCTTT.

Only a few counts were recorded for this clonotype. The CDR3 spells CSAAKRAGQYNEQFF. CDR3 sequence (DNA): TGCAGTGCTGCGAAACGAGCGGGGCAATACAATGAGCAGTTCTTC. The chain recombines TRBV20-1 with TRBJ2-1, with 7 positions matching TRBD2. Germline lookup yields CDR1 DFQATT and CDR2 SNEGSKA (reference sequence). V lost 5 bases, J lost 4 bases, and 11 bases stayed unmatched. The CDR3 totals 15 residues.

This clonotype was detected many times. The gene calls are TRBV12-3 or TRBV12-4 and TRBJ1-1; D is undetermined. The CDR3 sequence is 13 residues long. With 6 bases removed from V and 4 bases from J, the gap between germline ends came to 12 bases. CDR3 amino acids: CASRVTTGTEAFF. The CDR3 DNA reads as TGTGCCAGCAGAGTAACTACGGGCACTGAAGCTTTCTTT.

This clonotype was seen more than once but under ten times. The CDR3 DNA sequence: TGTGCCAGCTCACCAGGGCAGCCCCCTGGCTACGAGCAGTACTTC. Protein sequence: CASSPGQPPGYEQYF. This chain uses TRBV18 with TRBJ2-7, with D unresolved. The CDR3 runs to 15 residues. Trimming took 2 bases from V and 3 from J, leaving 14 bases between them. The germline CDR1 and CDR2 sequences are KGHSH and LQKENI.

The chain is built from TRBV20-1 and TRBJ1-5, with TRBD1 matching over 7 bases. The ends lost 6 bases at V and 5 bases at J; junction bases unmatched: 7. The CDR3 has 13 amino acids. From germline, CDR1 is DFQATT and CDR2 SNEGSKA (reference sequence). DNA for the CDR3: TGCAGTGCAAGGACAGGCTTGGATCAGCCCCAGCATTTT. It specifies CSARTGLDQPQHF.

This clonotype was picked up many times. The V call is TRBV7-9, the J call TRBJ1-1; 7 nucleotides line up with TRBD1. This CDR3 has 17 amino acids. Germline V CDR1 and CDR2: SEHNR, FQNEAQ (reference sequence). The trim removed 11 bases at V and 4 bases at J, leaving 22 bases unmatched. The CDR3 protein is CALTAPKMYRGVTEAFF. CDR3 DNA sequence: TGTGCCCTCACAGCCCCTAAGATGTACAGGGGTGTCACTGAAGCTTTCTTT. Full variable domain (remainder filled in from reference TRBV7-9 and TRBJ1-1): DTGVSQNPRHKITKRGQNVTFRCDPISEHNRLYWYRQTLGQGPEFLTYFQNEAQLEKSRLLSDRFSAERPKGSFSTLEIQRTEQGDSAMYLCALTAPKMYRGVTEAFFGQGTRLTVV.

This clonotype was seen ten or more times. The gene calls are TRBV12-3 or TRBV12-4 and TRBJ1-5; D call uncertain. V was shortened by 5 bases and J by 2 bases, with 7 bases between the two germline ends. This CDR3 contains 13 residues. The CDR3 spells CASSTTGNQPQHF. CDR3 coding DNA: TGTGCCAGCAGTACCACGGGCAATCAGCCCCAGCATTTT.

There are many counts of this clonotype. The CDR3 DNA follows: TGCAGTGCCTGGACAGGGGCTTCGGGAAAACTGTTTTTT. Translation gives CSAWTGASGKLFF. The V gene is TRBV20-1, the J gene TRBJ1-4, with TRBD1 matching 9 bases. Per the germline V gene, CDR1 is DFQATT and CDR2 is SNEGSKA (reference sequence). This CDR3 region has 13 residues. With 6 bases clipped from V and 10 bases from J, the junction kept 9 bases outside the gene matches.

This rearrangement joins TRBV18 to TRBJ2-1; 11 nucleotides line up with TRBD1. Germline V CDR1 and CDR2: KGHSH, LQKENI. This CDR3 has 16 residues. V was clipped by 4 bases and J by 7 bases; unmatched bases: 9. The CDR3 sequence is CASSQSRDRGTNEQFF. DNA for the CDR3: TGTGCCAGCTCACAAAGCCGGGACAGGGGGACGAATGAGCAGTTCTTC.

This clonotype was found many times. The V and J genes are TRBV9 and TRBJ2-3; D possibly uses TRBD1 or TRBD2 (6 bases each). The length of the CDR3 is 16 residues. CDR1 and CDR2 from the germline V gene are SGDLS and YYNGEE. Trimming pared 0 bases from V and 3 bases from J, leaving 14 bases between. The CDR3 DNA reads TGTGCCAGCAGCGTAGCCCCCGGGGGCGCAACAGATACGCAGTATTTT. Its translation is CASSVAPGGATDTQYF.

This clonotype was picked up many times. The rearrangement uses TRBV3-1 and TRBJ1-4, with D tentatively TRBD1 (5 bases). The CDR3 has 16 amino acids. V lost 4 bases, J lost 3 bases, and 15 bases lay in between. CDR1 and CDR2 from the germline V gene are LGHDT and YNNKEL (reference sequence). The CDR3 reads CASSLDQGTANEKLFF. The CDR3, as DNA: TGTGCCAGCAGCCTCGACCAGGGTACGGCTAATGAAAAACTGTTTTTT.

This clonotype was detected many times. The chain is built from TRBV29-1 and TRBJ2-3, with D possibly matching TRBD1 (6 bases). CDR1 is SQVTM, CDR2 ANQGSEA, per germline. The CDR3 consists of 12 residues. The V and J ends lost 8 bases and 12 bases respectively, with 21 bases between them. The CDR3 sequence is CSPEGDTDYQYF. The CDR3 DNA reads TGCAGCCCTGAGGGGGACACAGACTACCAGTATTTT.

J is TRBJ1-2 and V is TRBV19, with 12 bases identical to TRBD1. V gave up 5 bases and J gave up 8 bases; unmatched junction bases: 15. The CDR3 sequence is 17 residues long. The germline V gene encodes CDR1 LNHDA and CDR2 SQIVND (reference sequence). CDR3 bases: TGTGCCAGTAGTCCACTGCCCGGGACAGGGGGCGTGAAAGGCTACACCTTC. It encodes CASSPLPGTGGVKGYTF.

This clonotype was picked up many times. V and J are TRBV5-6 and TRBJ2-5; 11 nucleotides agree with TRBD2. Germline CDR1 reads SGHDT; CDR2 reads YYEEEE. The V and J ends lost 0 bases and 4 bases, in that order; junction bases with no gene match: 2. The CDR3 covers 15 residues. The chain's CDR3 is CASSLVAGGRETQYF. DNA of the CDR3: TGTGCCAGCAGCTTGGTAGCGGGGGGGCGAGAGACCCAGTACTTC.

This clonotype was counted at least ten times. The rearrangement uses TRBV28 and TRBJ2-1; unclear D gene. The length of the CDR3 is 15 residues. Germline V lookup: CDR1 MDHEN, CDR2 SYDVKM. The V gene lost 5 bases and the J gene lost 0 bases, with 11 bases spanning the gap. This chain's CDR3 is CASSITDRSYNEQFF. In DNA form, the CDR3 reads TGTGCCAGCAGTATAACCGATCGCTCCTACAATGAGCAGTTCTTC.

The chain joins TRBV19 to TRBJ1-1; no clear D gene. The CDR3 loop spans 15 amino acids. Germline V gene data show CDR1 as LNHDA and CDR2 as SQIVND (reference sequence). V was cut by 0 bases and J by 5 bases, with 13 bases left in between. CDR3 nucleotide sequence: TGTGCCAGTAGTATAGACCCCAGTGGAGGGACTGAAGCTTTCTTT. Its protein product is CASSIDPSGGTEAFF.

This chain links TRBV9 with TRBJ2-3; tentatively, D is TRBD2 (5 bases). The CDR3 runs 14 residues. The V and J ends lost 4 bases and 2 bases respectively, with 11 bases between them. Germline CDR1 reads SGDLS; CDR2 reads YYNGEE. The CDR3 loop reads CASSLNGDTDTQYF. Here the CDR3 DNA reads TGTGCCAGCAGCCTTAACGGGGACACAGATACGCAGTATTTT.

This clonotype came up many times. The genes are TRBV6-5 and TRBJ1-5; D not resolved. CDR1 and CDR2 (germline): MNHEY, SVGAGI. This CDR3 is built from 15 residues. The ends were cut back, 0 bases at V and 3 bases at J, with 9 bases in the middle. DNA for the CDR3: TGTGCCAGCAGTTACTCAGGTCCGCTCAATCAGCCCCAGCATTTT. It yields the protein CASSYSGPLNQPQHF.

This clonotype is a singleton in its sample. DNA for the CDR3: TGTGCCAGCAGTCCACAGGGGGCCGGGGCCAACGTCCTGACTTTC. It is translated as CASSPQGAGANVLTF. The rearrangement uses TRBV12-3 or TRBV12-4 and TRBJ2-6; 9 bases agree with TRBD1. This CDR3 has 15 amino acids. V dropped 5 bases and J dropped 4; count of bases not matched to a gene: 3.

In the case of this clonotype: A much larger clone lies one base from this, so it may be a read error. The chain has TRBV20-1 and TRBJ2-5; D remains unclear. This CDR3 is built from 12 residues. V lost 7 bases, J lost 5 bases, and 14 bases lay in between. The germline V gene has CDR1 DFQATT and CDR2 SNEGSKA (reference sequence). The chain's CDR3 is CSGSWRHETQYF. CDR3 DNA: TGCAGTGGGTCATGGCGCCATGAGACCCAGTACTTC.